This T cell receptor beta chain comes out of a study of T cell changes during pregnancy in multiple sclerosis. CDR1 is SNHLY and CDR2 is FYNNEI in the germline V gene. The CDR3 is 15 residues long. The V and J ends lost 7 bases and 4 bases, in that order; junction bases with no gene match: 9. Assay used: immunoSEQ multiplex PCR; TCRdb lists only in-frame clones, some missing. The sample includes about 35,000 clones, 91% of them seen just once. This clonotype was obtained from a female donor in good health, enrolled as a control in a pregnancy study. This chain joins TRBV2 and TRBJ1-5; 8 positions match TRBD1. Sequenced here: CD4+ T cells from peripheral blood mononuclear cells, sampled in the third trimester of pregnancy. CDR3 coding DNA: TGTGCCAGCACTTCACGGACAGGGAGAAATCAGCCCCAGCATTTT. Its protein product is CASTSRTGRNQPQHF.